This T cell receptor (beta chain) was identified during a study of OX40 agonist ivuxolimab in advanced cancers. The overall study: The study treated patients with ivuxolimab, an agonistic anti-OX40 (CD134) antibody.

Notes on this clone: Its antigen is unknown.

The method was immunoSEQ multiplex PCR; TCRdb's version includes in-frame clones alone and lacks a portion of them. This sample has fewer than 40,000 clones, with around 79% found just once. The germline V and J ends were trimmed by 5 bases and 5 bases, with 19 bases remaining between them. The CDR3 length is 16 residues. Per germline, CDR1 SGHVS and CDR2 FQNEAQ. Whole-study results and caveats: Clonal expansion from baseline to week 6 occurred in both CD4+ and CD8+ T cells.

Sequences were derived from CD4+ or CD8+ T cells sorted from blood, sampled in a trial of the OX40 agonist ivuxolimab. The receptor was isolated from an adult with an advanced solid tumor such as melanoma, head and neck, liver or kidney cancer. The rearrangement uses TRBV7-8 and TRBJ1-5, with D possibly TRBD1 on 5 matching bases. The CDR3 spells CASSPLGAGSYQPQHF. As DNA, the CDR3 is TGTGCCAGCAGCCCCTTAGGGGCCGGATCTTATCAGCCCCAGCATTTT.